The clone carrying this T cell receptor beta chain was seen only once. Clones were sequenced by immunoSEQ multiplex PCR, and TCRdb holds only the in-frame ones, with some missing. The data hold under 100,000 clones, with under 85% observed a single time. The sample is drawn from a study of blood T cell repertoires in COVID-19. For the study at large: COVID-19 samples collected from the United States, Italy and Spain covered acute and convalescent phases.

Sample: peripheral blood. This TCR was recovered from a woman aged 70-85 years with acute or convalescent COVID-19.

CDR3: CASSYPPGQGELFF. DNA of the CDR3: TGTGCCAGCAGTTACCCTCCGGGACAGGGAGAGCTGTTTTTT. The V gene is TRBV6-6, the J gene TRBJ2-2, with TRBD1 matching 9 bases. Germline CDR1 is MNHNY and CDR2 is SVGAGI (reference sequence). V shed 2 bases, J shed 11 bases, and the junction held 6 bases outside the gene matches. The CDR3 is made up of 14 amino acids.